This TCR beta chain was captured in a study of T cell responses to AZD1222 COVID-19 vaccine. Sequencing used immunoSEQ multiplex PCR; TCRdb keeps in-frame clones, though not all of them. This sample has some 150,000 clones, with around 90% found just once. The CDR3 is 14 residues long. V was pared by 3 bases and J by 0 bases, with 8 bases between. CDR1 and CDR2 (germline): SNHLY, FYNNEI. The sequenced sample was peripheral blood, obtained 28 days after the second AZD1222 dose. The rearrangement links TRBV2 to TRBJ2-5; no reliable D call. This sequence was found in an adult who received the AZD1222 COVID-19 vaccine. CDR3 coding DNA: TGTGCCAGCAGTGATGCTCGTTACCAAGAGACCCAGTACTTC. Residues: CASSDARYQETQYF. Full variable domain (missing parts from reference TRBV2 and TRBJ2-5): EPEVTQTPSHQVTQMGQEVILRCVPISNHLYFYWYRQILGQKVEFLVSFYNNEISEKSEIFDDQFSVERPDGSNFTLKIRSTKLEDSAMYFCASSDARYQETQYFGPGTRLLVL.